The 30 T cell receptor beta chains below were found in one sample sequenced in a study of response to subunit inactivated influenza vaccine. MiXCR was run by TCRdb on the RT-PCR reads, yielding one entry per CDR3 protein. This table holds some 570,000 distinct CDR3 sequences, roughly 10% found once. Another study also made use of these data, one on T cells expressing NK-cell markers. From that second work: A 5'RACE template switching approach incorporating UMIs was used to make TCR beta cDNA.

The sequences come from PBMCs from blood, collected on the day of vaccination. The source of these receptors is a man aged 45-65 years who received an inactivated influenza vaccine.

The chain links TRBV18 to TRBJ1-5; TRBD1 matches 7 bases. With 5 bases clipped from V and 0 bases from J, the junction kept 7 bases outside the gene matches. This CDR3 has 16 residues. Germline CDR1 reads KGHSH; CDR2 reads LQKENI. In nucleotides, the CDR3 is TGTGCCAGCTCAGCTTCGGGACAGAATAGCAATCAGCCCCAGCATTTT. Translation gives CASSASGQNSNQPQHF.

This clonotype was picked up a small number of times. This chain uses TRBV4-1 with TRBJ2-2; 9 bases map to TRBD1. The V segment lost 4 bases and the J segment 0 bases; nucleotides outside the gene matches: 9. The germline gives CDR1 MGHRA, CDR2 YSYEKL. This CDR3 has 18 residues. The DNA for the CDR3 is TGCGCCAGCAGCCGTCCGTACACAGGGGGCGCGAACACCGGGGAGCTGTTTTTT. This encodes CASSRPYTGGANTGELFF.

This clonotype was seen only a few times. This sequence joins TRBV12-3 or TRBV12-4 and TRBJ1-6, with TRBD1 matching 9 bases. V was pared by 7 bases and J by 3 bases, with 4 bases of the junction left unmatched. The CDR3 has 15 residues. The CDR3 nucleotides are TGTGCCAGCACCCGACAGGGGGTCTATAATTCACCCCTCCACTTT. Its translation: CASTRQGVYNSPLHF.

This clonotype has at least ten counts. CDR3 region: CASSFSGSGETQYF. DNA of the CDR3: TGTGCCAGCAGTTTTAGCGGGAGTGGAGAGACCCAGTACTTC. This sequence joins TRBV12-3 or TRBV12-4 and TRBJ2-5; TRBD2 matches 9 bases. The CDR3 has 14 amino acids. J gave up 4 bases and V 3 bases, and 3 bases lay outside the gene matches.

This clonotype was detected only a few times. The gene calls are TRBV15 and TRBJ2-1; 7 bases are a match to TRBD2. The germline V gene has CDR1 LNHNV and CDR2 YYDKDF (reference sequence). The ends lost 3 bases at V and 10 bases at J; junction bases unmatched: 12. This CDR3 is 15 amino acids long. CDR3 nucleotide sequence: TGTGCCACCAGCAGTCAAAGCGGGGCAATTTCGGAGCAGTTCTTC. This codes for CATSSQSGAISEQFF.

The chain joins TRBV11-1 to TRBJ2-7; 9 bases line up with TRBD2. V was clipped by 1 base and J by 3 bases; unmatched bases: 13. The CDR3 loop spans 18 amino acids. The germline V gene has CDR1 SGHAT and CDR2 FQDESV (reference sequence). The CDR3 DNA sequence: TGTGCCAGCAGCTTAGGGGCTAGCGGGACCCGAGTAAGCTACGAGCAGTACTTC. This encodes CASSLGASGTRVSYEQYF.

This clonotype occurred a few times. J is TRBJ2-1 and V is TRBV5-1, with 7 positions matching TRBD2. CDR3 length equals 19 residues. V lost 2 bases, J lost 0 bases, and 14 bases stayed unmatched. The germline V gene encodes CDR1 SGHRS and CDR2 YFSETQ. In DNA form, the CDR3 reads TGCGCCAGCAGCTTAGAAGGCGGGAGTGGGGGGGGCTCCTACAATGAGCAGTTCTTC. Residues: CASSLEGGSGGGSYNEQFF.

The J gene is TRBJ1-4, the V gene TRBV6-2 or TRBV6-3; TRBD1 is a possible D gene (5 bases). Trimming cost V 5 bases and J 2 bases, with 18 bases left between them. Germline-derived CDR1 and CDR2 are MNHEY and SVGEGT. CDR3 length: 17 residues. The CDR3 DNA follows: TGTGCCAGCAGTCGACGACAGATTTCTCCGACTAATGAAAAACTGTTTTTT. Its translation: CASSRRQISPTNEKLFF.

In its sample, this clonotype was seen a few times. The J gene is TRBJ2-7, the V gene TRBV6-1, with a tentative D call TRBD1 (6 bases). V shed 10 bases and J shed 0 bases, with 19 bases lying between them. The CDR3 runs to 15 residues. Germline values: CDR1 MNHNS, CDR2 SASEGT. This CDR3 reads CATLPFGQSSYEQYF. The CDR3 nucleotides are TGTGCCACCCTACCGTTTGGACAGAGCTCCTACGAGCAGTACTTC.

This chain joins TRBV29-1 and TRBJ2-1; D unclear. V gave up 3 bases and J gave up 6 bases, with 15 bases separating them. The CDR3 sequence is 14 residues long. Germline V gene sequence: CDR1 SQVTM, CDR2 ANQGSEA. The CDR3 region has the DNA TGCAGCGTTGATTCCTGGGGAATGACCAATGAGCAGTTCTTC. Its protein product is CSVDSWGMTNEQFF.

The chain's CDR3 is CASSLVGPRTDTQYF. The CDR3 DNA reads TGTGCCAGCAGCTTAGTAGGCCCCCGCACAGATACGCAGTATTTT. The chain joins TRBV7-2 to TRBJ2-3; D is undetermined. Trimming removed 1 base from V and 1 base from J, with 9 bases in between. CDR1 and CDR2 from the germline V gene are SGHTA and FQGNSA. The CDR3 is 15 residues long.

The rearrangement uses TRBV4-3 and TRBJ2-1; 7 nucleotides agree with TRBD1. Germline-derived CDR1 and CDR2 are LGHNA and YSLEER. V was clipped by 2 bases and J by 6 bases; unmatched bases: 4. The CDR3 is 14 residues long. CDR3 bases: TGCGCCAGCAGCCAAAAGGCAGGGGGCAATGAGCAGTTCTTC. It translates to CASSQKAGGNEQFF.

The table lists this clonotype with a few counts. This chain connects TRBV20-1 to TRBJ2-7; possible D gene TRBD1, 6 bases. The CDR3 totals 11 residues. Germline loops: CDR1 DFQATT, CDR2 SNEGSKA (reference sequence). The ends were cut back, 5 bases at V and 6 bases at J, with 11 bases in the middle. CDR3: CSARRTAEQYF. The CDR3, as DNA: TGCAGTGCTCGAAGGACAGCCGAGCAGTACTTC.

A few counts support this clonotype. The J gene is TRBJ2-5, the V gene TRBV11-2, with 7 bases matching TRBD1. The CDR3 consists of 15 residues. Germline-derived CDR1 and CDR2 are SGHAT and FQNNGV. With 1 base clipped from V and 2 bases from J, the junction kept 4 bases outside the gene matches. The CDR3 DNA reads as TGTGCCAGCAGCTTAGGAGGGGGACAGCAAGAGACCCAGTACTTC. Amino acid sequence: CASSLGGGQQETQYF.

This chain links TRBV5-6 with TRBJ2-1; no firm D call. Germline CDR1 is SGHDT and CDR2 is YYEEEE. V was clipped by 2 bases and J by 10 bases, with 10 bases between them. The CDR3 extends over 12 amino acids. The CDR3 here is CASSLGIVEQFF. The CDR3 coding sequence is TGTGCCAGCAGCTTAGGAATAGTGGAGCAGTTCTTC.

The gene calls are TRBV12-3 or TRBV12-4 and TRBJ2-1; 8 bases are shared with TRBD1. The CDR3 spans 14 residues. The ends lost 7 bases at V and 9 bases at J; junction bases unmatched: 11. As DNA, the CDR3 is TGTGCCAGCACTTCTGACTCAGGGGGCGTTGAGCAGTTCTTC. Translated: CASTSDSGGVEQFF.

This clonotype was detected ten times or more. The chain couples TRBV20-1 to TRBJ2-1, with TRBD2 matching over 11 bases. V lost 3 bases and J lost 4; bases outside the gene matches: 5. CDR1 is DFQATT, CDR2 SNEGSKA, per germline (reference sequence). The CDR3 runs 15 residues. In nucleotides, the CDR3 is TGCAGTGCTAGGCCACTAGCGGGGGTGTACAATGAGCAGTTCTTC. Encoded protein: CSARPLAGVYNEQFF.

This clonotype came up a few times. The V gene is TRBV7-2, the J gene TRBJ2-5, with D maybe TRBD2 (6 bases). CDR1 and CDR2 (germline): SGHTA, FQGNSA. The V end was cut by 1 base, the J end by 5 bases, with 14 bases between. This CDR3 has 15 amino acids. For the CDR3, the DNA is TGTGCCAGCAGCTTAGACGGCCGGGCGGGGGAGACCCAGTACTTC. This sequence encodes CASSLDGRAGETQYF.

This clonotype was recorded at least ten times. The V gene is TRBV9, the J gene TRBJ2-1, with 8 bases lining up with TRBD2. Unmatched junction bases numbered 6, after V lost 3 bases and J lost 4 bases. Looked up from germline, CDR1 is SGDLS and CDR2 is YYNGEE. CDR3 size: 15 residues. The CDR3: CASSAGRATYNEQFF. Written as DNA, the CDR3 is TGTGCCAGCAGCGCCGGGAGGGCCACGTACAATGAGCAGTTCTTC.

This clonotype was picked up a small number of times. The J gene is TRBJ2-7, the V gene TRBV4-3; 7 bases agree with TRBD2. Unmatched junction bases numbered 19, after V lost 4 bases and J lost 4 bases. The CDR3 runs 18 residues. Germline values: CDR1 LGHNA, CDR2 YSLEER. The CDR3 DNA follows: TGCGCCAGCAGCCCGTCCCTCATCCTCGCGGGGGATTTATACGAGCAGTACTTC. Its protein is CASSPSLILAGDLYEQYF.

This clonotype was seen only a few times. The chain uses TRBV10-3 and TRBJ2-5; D not certain. Trimming removed 3 bases from V and 0 bases from J, with 2 bases in between. The germline V gene has CDR1 ENHRY and CDR2 SYGVKD. The CDR3 is 12 amino acids. The DNA for the CDR3 is TGTGCCATCAGTGACTACCAAGAGACCCAGTACTTC. Its protein is CAISDYQETQYF.

V is TRBV7-9 and J is TRBJ2-1; 9 bases map to TRBD1. Germline lookup yields CDR1 SEHNR and CDR2 FQNEAQ (reference sequence). This CDR3 comprises 15 residues. V shed 6 bases and J 2 bases; nucleotides not matched to a gene: 5. The CDR3 here is CASSQTGGAYNEQFF. For the CDR3, the DNA is TGTGCCAGCAGTCAGACAGGGGGGGCCTACAATGAGCAGTTCTTC. Using reference TRBV7-9 and TRBJ2-1 for the parts outside the CDR3, the full variable domain is DTGVSQNPRHKITKRGQNVTFRCDPISEHNRLYWYRQTLGQGPEFLTYFQNEAQLEKSRLLSDRFSAERPKGSFSTLEIQRTEQGDSAMYLCASSQTGGAYNEQFFGPGTRLTVL.

The gene calls are TRBV12-3 or TRBV12-4 and TRBJ1-1; D gene uncertain. Trimming pared 2 bases from V and 6 bases from J, leaving 10 bases between. This CDR3 contains 13 residues. DNA of the CDR3: TGTGCCAGCAGTTTAATAAAGGCCGCTGAAGCTTTCTTT. As protein: CASSLIKAAEAFF.

The CDR3 region has the DNA TGTGCCACCAGTGCCCCTCTTGAACTCTATGGCTACACCTTC. It yields the protein CATSAPLELYGYTF. The chain links TRBV24-1 to TRBJ1-2; D is unclear. V was clipped by 5 bases and J by 4 bases, with 13 bases between them. Germline CDR1 and CDR2: KGHDR and SFDVKD. This CDR3 contains 14 residues.

The rearrangement joins TRBV27 to TRBJ2-1, with 9 bases matching TRBD2. The CDR3 extends over 22 amino acids. J gave up 6 bases and V 2 bases, and 26 bases lay outside the gene matches. The germline V gene has CDR1 MNHEY and CDR2 SMNVEV (reference sequence). This chain's CDR3 is CASSLDLQKPYPASGKINEQFF. CDR3 sequence (DNA): TGTGCCAGCAGTTTAGATCTTCAGAAGCCCTATCCGGCTAGCGGGAAAATCAATGAGCAGTTCTTC.

This clonotype has a count of ten or more. The rearrangement joins TRBV28 to TRBJ2-2; no clear D. Germline V lookup: CDR1 MDHEN, CDR2 SYDVKM. The CDR3 has 14 residues. Between the trimmed V and J ends, which lost 0 bases and 1 base, there was a span of 3 bases. CDR3 sequence: CASSLWGNTGELFF. CDR3 nucleotides: TGTGCCAGCAGTTTATGGGGGAACACCGGGGAGCTGTTTTTT.

The J gene is TRBJ1-5, the V gene TRBV30; D call uncertain. The V and J ends lost 1 base and 9 bases respectively, with 13 bases between them. This CDR3 region has 13 residues. Germline assignment: CDR1 GTSNPN and CDR2 SVGIG (reference sequence). In nucleotides, the CDR3 is TGTGCCTGGAGTGCGACGGGTGTGGGGCCCCAGCATTTT. As protein: CAWSATGVGPQHF. Full variable domain (missing parts from reference TRBV30 and TRBJ1-5): SQTIHQWPATLVQPVGSPLSLECTVEGTSNPNLYWYRQAAGRGLQLLFYSVGIGQISSEVPQNLSASRPQDRQFILSSKKLLLSDSGFYLCAWSATGVGPQHFGDGTRLSIL.

A single count supports this clonotype. The junction departs from the called germline gene at one end, perhaps through a read error. The CDR3 DNA reads as TGTACCAGCAGCTTAGAAGGAGGGAACACTGAAGCTTTCTTT. This encodes CTSSLEGGNTEAFF. The V call is TRBV7-9, the J call TRBJ1-1; D is ambiguous. Germline V gene lookup returns CDR1 SEHNR and CDR2 FQNEAQ (reference sequence). CDR3 length: 14 residues.

This clonotype turned up a few times. The rearrangement links TRBV6-2 or TRBV6-3 to TRBJ2-1; D possibly matches TRBD1 or TRBD2 (5 bases each). This CDR3 comprises 11 residues. CDR1 MNHEY and CDR2 SVGEGT come from the germline V gene. V dropped 7 bases and J dropped 13 bases, with 14 bases sitting between them. CDR3 in DNA: TGTGCCAGCACTACCCTGGGGGTTCAGTTCTTC. This gives the protein CASTTLGVQFF.

This clonotype showed up just a few times. J is TRBJ2-5 and V is TRBV28; 16 nucleotides align to TRBD2. V was clipped by 3 bases and J by 5 bases; unmatched bases: 3. The CDR3 sequence is 16 residues long. Germline assignment: CDR1 MDHEN and CDR2 SYDVKM. CDR3 in amino acids: CASSFVGLAGGETQYF. CDR3 bases: TGTGCCAGCAGTTTCGTGGGACTAGCGGGAGGGGAGACCCAGTACTTC.